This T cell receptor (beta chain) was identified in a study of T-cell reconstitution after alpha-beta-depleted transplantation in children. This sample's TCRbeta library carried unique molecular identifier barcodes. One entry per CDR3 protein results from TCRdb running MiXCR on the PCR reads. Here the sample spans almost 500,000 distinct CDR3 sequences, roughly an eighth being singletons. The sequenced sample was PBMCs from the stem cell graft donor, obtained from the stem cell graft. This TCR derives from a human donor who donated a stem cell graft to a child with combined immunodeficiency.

The CDR3 loop reads CASSLRLAHNSYNEQFF. Here the CDR3 DNA reads TGTGCCAGCAGCTTACGACTAGCTCATAACTCCTACAATGAGCAGTTCTTC. The chain joins TRBV7-6 to TRBJ2-1; TRBD2 agrees at 7 bases. The germline CDR1 and CDR2 sequences are SGHVS and FNYEAQ. Trimming removed 2 bases from V and 0 bases from J; junction bases left unmatched: 7. This CDR3 is built from 17 residues.